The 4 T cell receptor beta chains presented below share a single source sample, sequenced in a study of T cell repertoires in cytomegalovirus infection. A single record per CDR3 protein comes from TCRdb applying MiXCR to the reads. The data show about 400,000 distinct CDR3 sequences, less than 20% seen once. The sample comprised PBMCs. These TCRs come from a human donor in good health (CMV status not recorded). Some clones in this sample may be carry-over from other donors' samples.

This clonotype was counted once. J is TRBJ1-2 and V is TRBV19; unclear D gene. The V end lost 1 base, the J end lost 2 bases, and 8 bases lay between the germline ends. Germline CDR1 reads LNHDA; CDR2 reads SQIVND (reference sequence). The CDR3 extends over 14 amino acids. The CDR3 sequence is CASSIVNVNYGYTF. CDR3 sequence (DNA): TGTGCCAGTAGTATAGTTAACGTGAACTATGGCTACACCTTC.

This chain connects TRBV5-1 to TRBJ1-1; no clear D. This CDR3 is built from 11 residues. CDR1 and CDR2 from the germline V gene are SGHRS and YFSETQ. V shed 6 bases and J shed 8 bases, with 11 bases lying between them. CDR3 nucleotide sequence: TGCGCCAGCACCTTTGCGGAGGAAGCTTTCTTT. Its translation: CASTFAEEAFF.

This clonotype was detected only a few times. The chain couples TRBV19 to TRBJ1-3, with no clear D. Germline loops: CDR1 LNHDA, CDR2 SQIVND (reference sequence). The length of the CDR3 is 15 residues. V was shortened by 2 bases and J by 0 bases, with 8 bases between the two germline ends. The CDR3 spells CASSIWVVSGNTIYF. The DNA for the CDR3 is TGTGCCAGTAGTATATGGGTCGTCTCTGGAAACACCATATATTTT.

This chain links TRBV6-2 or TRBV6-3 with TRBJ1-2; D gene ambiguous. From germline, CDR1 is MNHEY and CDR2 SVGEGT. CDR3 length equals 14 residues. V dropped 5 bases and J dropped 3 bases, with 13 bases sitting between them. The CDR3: CASSPRISDYGYTF. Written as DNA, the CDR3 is TGTGCCAGCAGTCCGCGGATTTCTGACTATGGCTACACCTTC.